This TCR beta chain is from a study of cytomegalovirus exposure and HLA in healthy donors. Findings of the study overall: Productive rates of about 87% or about 30% were seen for most TCR beta V segments in an earlier analysis. Presence/absence analyses treated sequencing depth as roughly uniform across donors. There were three CMV-associated chains whose specificity for CMV antigens was confirmed in vitro.

A remark on this clone: Antigen unknown.

Vbeta (60) and Jbeta (13) primers were used in the PCR. Measured with immunoSEQ multiplex PCR; TCRdb has only the in-frame clones, and not every one. Of more than 110,000 clones listed, around 85% are singletons. Germline V gene sequence: CDR1 SGHDT, CDR2 YYEEEE. The CDR3 loop spans 16 amino acids. After removal of 5 bases from V and 4 bases from J, the junction contained 13 bases not matched to a gene. This receptor was taken from a woman aged 45-65 years in good health and CMV-seropositive. The chain combines TRBV5-6 with TRBJ2-3, with TRBD2 identical over 7 bases. Material: PBMCs. CDR3 bases: TGTGCCAGCAGTCGTCCGAGCGGGATCTCGGCAGATACGCAGTATTTT. This translates into CASSRPSGISADTQYF.